This paragraph covers one T cell receptor (beta chain) sequence. The antigen is unknown. The data were obtained in a study of T cell responses to AZD1222 COVID-19 vaccine. The data were produced by immunoSEQ multiplex PCR, yet TCRdb's version contains in-frame clones alone and is incomplete. The sample lists around 88,000 clones, approximately 88% occurring once. This CDR3 is built from 15 residues. Study-wide results and limits: Females outnumbered males among donors, who were mostly white British; clonal diversity was possibly underestimated. Distributed over spike, vaccine-associated CD4 TCRs predominated at 160-218 and 743-854.

Here the sequenced sample was peripheral blood, taken on day 0 of AZD1222 vaccination. The clonotype originates from an adult in good health. V and J are TRBV12-2 and TRBJ1-4; the D segment call TRBD1 is taken from the table without a DNA check. TRBV12-2 is a recognized pseudogene. The CDR3 reads CASRLAGRQGMRLFF. The CDR3 DNA is TGTGCAAGTCGCTTAGCGGGGAGACAGGGGATGAGACTGTTTTTT.